The T cell receptor beta chain under discussion was sequenced for a study of Graves' ophthalmopathy and Graves' hyperthyroidism. Amplification from RNA transcripts yielded the TCR beta CDR3 regions. Investigators did first-round RT-PCR with HTBI primers, then second-round multiplex PCR. TCRdb reprocessed the multiplex PCR reads with MiXCR, giving one entry per CDR3 protein. The table shows about 1.1 million distinct CDR3 sequences, with about two fifths occurring only once. Germline CDR1 is LNHDA and CDR2 is SQIVND (reference sequence). V lost 5 bases to trimming and J lost 5 bases, with 19 bases between them. This CDR3 comprises 15 residues.

This TCR derives from an adult man with Graves' hyperthyroidism. The sequencing input was peripheral blood or thyroid tissue (not recorded which). The genes are TRBV19 and TRBJ2-7; tentatively, D is TRBD2 (6 bases). CDR3 sequence: CASSYRRGPTDEQYF. For the CDR3, the DNA is TGTGCCAGTAGTTATCGGCGGGGACCCACGGACGAGCAGTACTTC.